This record concerns one T cell receptor (beta chain) sequence. This record belongs to a study of blood T cell repertoires in COVID-19. Clones were sequenced by immunoSEQ multiplex PCR, and TCRdb holds only the in-frame ones, with some missing. The top ten hold 27% of the sample, which has tens of thousands of clones, 80% to 85% seen once. The V gene lost 5 bases and the J gene lost 4 bases, with 6 bases spanning the gap. The CDR3 has 12 residues. This clonotype originated in a human donor in a cohort sampled during active COVID-19. Sequenced: peripheral blood. V usage is TRBV12-3 or TRBV12-4 and J usage is TRBJ2-1; D perhaps matches TRBD1 (5 bases). The CDR3: CASSDRYNEQFF. The CDR3 bases are TGTGCCAGCAGTGACAGATACAATGAGCAGTTCTTC.